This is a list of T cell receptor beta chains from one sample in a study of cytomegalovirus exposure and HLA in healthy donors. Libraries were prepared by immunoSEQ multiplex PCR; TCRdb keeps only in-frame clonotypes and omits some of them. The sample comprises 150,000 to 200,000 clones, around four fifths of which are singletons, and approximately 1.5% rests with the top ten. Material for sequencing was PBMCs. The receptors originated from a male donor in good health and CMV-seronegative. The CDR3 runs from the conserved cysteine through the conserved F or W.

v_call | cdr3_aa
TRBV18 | CASSPPTVYEQYF
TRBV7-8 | CASSTGGTYEQYF
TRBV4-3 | CASSQTTGGGEKLFF
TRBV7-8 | CASSKDRGHNQPQHF
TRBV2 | CASSGRTGLIGYTF
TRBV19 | CASKRGSSGEQFF
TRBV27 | CASSFSGARRETQYF
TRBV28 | CASSTPNSYEQYF
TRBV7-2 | CASSTSGGRGYTF
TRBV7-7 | CASSRDLGPLNEQFF
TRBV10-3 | CAISLGTLNTGELFF